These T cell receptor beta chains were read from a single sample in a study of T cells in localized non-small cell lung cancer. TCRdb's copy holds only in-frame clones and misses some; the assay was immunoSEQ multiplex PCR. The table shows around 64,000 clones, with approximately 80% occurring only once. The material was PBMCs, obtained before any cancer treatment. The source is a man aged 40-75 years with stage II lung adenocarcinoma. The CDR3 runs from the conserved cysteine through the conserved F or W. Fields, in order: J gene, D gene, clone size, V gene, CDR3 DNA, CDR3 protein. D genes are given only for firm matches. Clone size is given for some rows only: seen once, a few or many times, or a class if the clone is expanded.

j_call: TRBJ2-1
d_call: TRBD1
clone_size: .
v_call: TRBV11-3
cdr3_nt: TGTGCCAGCAGCAAGACAGGGTCCCCCTACAATGAGCAGTTCTTC
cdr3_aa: CASSKTGSPYNEQFF

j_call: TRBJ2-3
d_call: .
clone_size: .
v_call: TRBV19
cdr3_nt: TGTGCCAGTAGTCCCACAGACACAGATACGCAGTATTTT
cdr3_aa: CASSPTDTDTQYF

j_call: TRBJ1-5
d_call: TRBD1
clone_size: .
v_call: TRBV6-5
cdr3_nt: TGTGCCAGCAGTTACTCGGGACAGGGGAATCAGCCCCAGCATTTT
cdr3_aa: CASSYSGQGNQPQHF

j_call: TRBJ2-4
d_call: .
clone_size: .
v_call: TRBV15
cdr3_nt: TGTGCCACCAGCAGCGGAGACCTGGGGCCCCAAAACATTCAGTACTTC
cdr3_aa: CATSSGDLGPQNIQYF

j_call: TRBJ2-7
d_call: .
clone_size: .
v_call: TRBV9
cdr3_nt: TGTGCCAGCAGCGTCGGACTGACCTCCTACGAGCAGTACTTC
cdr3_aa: CASSVGLTSYEQYF

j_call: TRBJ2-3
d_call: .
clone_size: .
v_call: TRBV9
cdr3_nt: TGTGCCAGCAGCGTCCGGGTCACAGATACGCAGTATTTT
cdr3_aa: CASSVRVTDTQYF

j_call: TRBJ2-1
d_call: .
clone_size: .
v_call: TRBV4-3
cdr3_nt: TGCGCCAGCAGCCAAGATCGGTGGGATGAGCAGTTCTTC
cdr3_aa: CASSQDRWDEQFF

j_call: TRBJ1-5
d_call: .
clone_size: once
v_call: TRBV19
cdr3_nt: TGTGCCAGTAGTATGGGAAGGAGTGGAGAGCCCCAGCATTTT
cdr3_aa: CASSMGRSGEPQHF

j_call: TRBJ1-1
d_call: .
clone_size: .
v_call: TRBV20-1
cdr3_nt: TGCAGTGCTTACAAAAACACTGAAGCTTTCTTT
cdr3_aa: CSAYKNTEAFF

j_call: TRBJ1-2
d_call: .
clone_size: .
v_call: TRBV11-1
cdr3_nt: TGTGCCAGCAGCTCCACCGGGGCGGTTAACTATGGCTACACCTTC
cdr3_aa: CASSSTGAVNYGYTF

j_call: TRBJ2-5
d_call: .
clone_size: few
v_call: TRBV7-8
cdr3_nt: TGTGCCAGCAGCACCGGGGCAGTTGAGGAGACCCAGTACTTC
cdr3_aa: CASSTGAVEETQYF

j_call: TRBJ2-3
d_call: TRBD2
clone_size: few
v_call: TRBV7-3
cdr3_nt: TGTGCCAGCAGCAACCTCCCGGGACTAGCGGGAGAGGGCACAGATACGCAGTATTTT
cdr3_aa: CASSNLPGLAGEGTDTQYF

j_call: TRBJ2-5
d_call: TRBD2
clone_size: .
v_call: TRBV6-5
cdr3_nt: TGTGCCAGCAGTTACGAACTAGCGGGAGATAAGGAGACCCAGTACTTC
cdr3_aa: CASSYELAGDKETQYF

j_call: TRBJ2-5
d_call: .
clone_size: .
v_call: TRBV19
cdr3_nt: TGTGCCAGTGGTCAGGGAGAGACCCAGTACTTC
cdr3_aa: CASGQGETQYF

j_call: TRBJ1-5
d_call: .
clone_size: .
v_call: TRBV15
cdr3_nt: TGTGCCACCAGCAGAGATGAGGGGTACGACCAGCCCCAGCATTTT
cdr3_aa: CATSRDEGYDQPQHF

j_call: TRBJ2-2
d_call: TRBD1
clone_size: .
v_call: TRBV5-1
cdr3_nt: TGCGCCAGCAGCTTGAAGAACAGGGGGAACACCGGGGAGCTGTTTTTT
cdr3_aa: CASSLKNRGNTGELFF

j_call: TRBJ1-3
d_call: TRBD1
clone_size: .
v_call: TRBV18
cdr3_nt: TGTGCCAGCTCACCGGGACAGGGCCAGTCCTCTGGAAACACCATATATTTT
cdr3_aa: CASSPGQGQSSGNTIYF

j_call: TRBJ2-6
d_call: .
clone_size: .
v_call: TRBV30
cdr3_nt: TGTGCCTGGAGTGTAGGGGGGCTCCCTGGGGCCAACGTCCTGACTTTC
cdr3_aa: CAWSVGGLPGANVLTF

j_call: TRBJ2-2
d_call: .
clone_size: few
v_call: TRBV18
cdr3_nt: TGTGCCAGCTCACCACCGACACAGGGGAACACCGGGGAGCTGTTTTTT
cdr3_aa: CASSPPTQGNTGELFF

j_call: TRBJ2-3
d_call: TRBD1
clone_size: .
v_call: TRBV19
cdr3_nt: TGTGCCAGTAGTATGAACAGGGGATTACCTCACACAGATACGCAGTATTTT
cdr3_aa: CASSMNRGLPHTDTQYF

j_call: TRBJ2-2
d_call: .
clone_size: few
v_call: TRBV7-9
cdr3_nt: TGTGCCCCCGACTCTATCACCGGGGAGCTGTTTTTT
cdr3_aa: CAPDSITGELFF

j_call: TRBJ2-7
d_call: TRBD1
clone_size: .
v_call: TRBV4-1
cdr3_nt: TGCGCCAGCAGCCAAGACCAGGACAGGGCCTACGAGCAGTACTTC
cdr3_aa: CASSQDQDRAYEQYF

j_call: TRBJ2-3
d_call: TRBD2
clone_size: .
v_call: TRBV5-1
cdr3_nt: TGCGCCAGCAGCTTGCCGCGGGGGGTTGCAGATACGCAGTATTTT
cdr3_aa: CASSLPRGVADTQYF

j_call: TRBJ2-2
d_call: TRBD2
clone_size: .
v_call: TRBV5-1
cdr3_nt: TGCGCCAGCAAAGGGATAGCGGGAGTCGTGGCCGGGGAGCTGTTTTTT
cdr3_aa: CASKGIAGVVAGELFF

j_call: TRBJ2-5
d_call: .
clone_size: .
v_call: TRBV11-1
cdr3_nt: TGTGCCAGCAGCTTAGGCGGACGGGAGACCCAGTACTTC
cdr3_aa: CASSLGGRETQYF

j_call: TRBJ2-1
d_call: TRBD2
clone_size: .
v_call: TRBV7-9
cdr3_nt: TGTGCCAGCAGCTTAAAGGGCGTGGGAGGGCCAAACAATGAGCAGTTCTTC
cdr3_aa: CASSLKGVGGPNNEQFF

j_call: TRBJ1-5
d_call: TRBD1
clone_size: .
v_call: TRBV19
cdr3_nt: TGTGCCAGTAGTAAAGGTGGGACAGGGTCCCCTTATAGCAATCAGCCCCAGCATTTT
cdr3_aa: CASSKGGTGSPYSNQPQHF